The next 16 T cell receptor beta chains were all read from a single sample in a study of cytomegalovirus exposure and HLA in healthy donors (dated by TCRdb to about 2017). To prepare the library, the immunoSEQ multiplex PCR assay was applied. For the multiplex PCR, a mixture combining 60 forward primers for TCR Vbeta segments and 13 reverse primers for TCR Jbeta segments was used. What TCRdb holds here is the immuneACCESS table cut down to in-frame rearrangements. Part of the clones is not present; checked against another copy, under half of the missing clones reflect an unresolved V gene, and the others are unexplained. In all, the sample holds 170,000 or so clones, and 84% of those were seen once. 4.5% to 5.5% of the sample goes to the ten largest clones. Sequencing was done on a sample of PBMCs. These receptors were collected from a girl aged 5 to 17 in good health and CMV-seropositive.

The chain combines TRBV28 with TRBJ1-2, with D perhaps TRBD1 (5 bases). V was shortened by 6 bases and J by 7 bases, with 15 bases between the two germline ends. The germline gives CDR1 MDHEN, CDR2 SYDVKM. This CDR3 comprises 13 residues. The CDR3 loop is CASRGMGLSGYTF. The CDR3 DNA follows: TGTGCCAGCAGGGGAATGGGGCTGAGTGGCTACACCTTC.

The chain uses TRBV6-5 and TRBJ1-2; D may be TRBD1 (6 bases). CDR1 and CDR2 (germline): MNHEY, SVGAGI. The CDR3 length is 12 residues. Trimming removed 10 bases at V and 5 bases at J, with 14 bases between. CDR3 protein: CAILGTIYGYTF. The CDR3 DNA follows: TGTGCCATCCTAGGGACAATTTATGGCTACACCTTC.

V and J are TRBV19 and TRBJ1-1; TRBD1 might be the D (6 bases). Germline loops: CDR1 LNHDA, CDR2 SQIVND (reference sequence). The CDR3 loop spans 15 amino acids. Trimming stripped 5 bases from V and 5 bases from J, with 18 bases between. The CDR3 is CASSSPRGRSTEAFF. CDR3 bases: TGTGCCAGTAGTTCCCCCAGGGGAAGAAGTACTGAAGCTTTCTTT. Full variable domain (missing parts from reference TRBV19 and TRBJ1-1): DGGITQSPKYLFRKEGQNVTLSCEQNLNHDAMYWYRQDPGQGLRLIYYSQIVNDFQKGDIAEGYSVSREKKESFPLTVTSAQKNPTAFYLCASSSPRGRSTEAFFGQGTRLTVV.

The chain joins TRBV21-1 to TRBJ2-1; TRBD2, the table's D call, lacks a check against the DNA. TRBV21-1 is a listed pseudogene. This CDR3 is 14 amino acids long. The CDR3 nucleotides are TGTGCCAGCAGCCTCCGACTCCTAGGCAATGAGCAGTTCTTC. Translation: CASSLRLLGNEQFF.

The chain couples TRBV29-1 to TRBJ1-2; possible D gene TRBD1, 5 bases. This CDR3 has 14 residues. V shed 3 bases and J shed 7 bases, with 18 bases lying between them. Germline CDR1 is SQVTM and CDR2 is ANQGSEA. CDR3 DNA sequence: TGCAGCGTTGACAGGTCCTCCGGGGGAGGTGGCTACACCTTC. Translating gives CSVDRSSGGGGYTF.

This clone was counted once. This CDR3 is CASTPGRALYEQYF. The CDR3 DNA reads TGTGCCAGCACCCCGGGGAGGGCTCTATACGAGCAGTACTTC. The chain couples TRBV2 to TRBJ2-7; 7 bases line up with TRBD2. The germline gives CDR1 SNHLY, CDR2 FYNNEI. The CDR3 is 14 residues long. The trim removed 7 bases at V and 4 bases at J, leaving 10 bases unmatched.

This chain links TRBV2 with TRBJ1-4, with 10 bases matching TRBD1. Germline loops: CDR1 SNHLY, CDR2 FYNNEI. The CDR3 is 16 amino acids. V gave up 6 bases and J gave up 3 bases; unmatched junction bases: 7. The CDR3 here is CASRRDRGVPNEKLFF. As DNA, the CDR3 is TGTGCCAGCAGGAGGGACAGGGGAGTTCCTAATGAAAAACTGTTTTTT. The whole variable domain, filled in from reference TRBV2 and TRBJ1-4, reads EPEVTQTPSHQVTQMGQEVILRCVPISNHLYFYWYRQILGQKVEFLVSFYNNEISEKSEIFDDQFSVERPDGSNFTLKIRSTKLEDSAMYFCASRRDRGVPNEKLFFGSGTQLSVL.

CDR3 bases: TGTGCCAGCAGCCACCTTCTGGGACAGGGGGACACTGAAGCTTTCTTT. Translated: CASSHLLGQGDTEAFF. This chain uses TRBV4-2 with TRBJ1-1; 11 bases fit TRBD1. The CDR3 has 16 amino acids. CDR1 and CDR2 from the germline V gene are LGHNA and YNFKEQ. Losses at the gene ends were 3 bases for V and 3 bases for J; bases not matched to a gene: 6.

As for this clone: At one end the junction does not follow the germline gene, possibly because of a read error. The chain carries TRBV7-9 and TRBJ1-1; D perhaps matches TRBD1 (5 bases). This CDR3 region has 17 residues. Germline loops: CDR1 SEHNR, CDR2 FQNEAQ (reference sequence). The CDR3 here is CASSLRPTAVSNPEAFF. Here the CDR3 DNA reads TGTGCCAGCAGCTTACGACCGACAGCAGTGTCGAACCCTGAAGCTTTCTTT. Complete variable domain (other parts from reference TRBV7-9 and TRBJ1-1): DTGVSQNPRHKITKRGQNVTFRCDPISEHNRLYWYRQTLGQGPEFLTYFQNEAQLEKSRLLSDRFSAERPKGSFSTLEIQRTEQGDSAMYLCASSLRPTAVSNPEAFFGQGTRLTVV.

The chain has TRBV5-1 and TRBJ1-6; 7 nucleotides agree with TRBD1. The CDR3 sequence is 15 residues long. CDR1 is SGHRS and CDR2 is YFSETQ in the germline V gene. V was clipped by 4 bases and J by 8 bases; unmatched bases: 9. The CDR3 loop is CASSLTGLKDSPLHF. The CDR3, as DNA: TGCGCCAGCAGCCTGACAGGGTTGAAGGATTCACCCCTCCACTTT. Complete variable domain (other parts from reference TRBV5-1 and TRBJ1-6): KAGVTQTPRYLIKTRGQQVTLSCSPISGHRSVSWYQQTPGQGLQFLFEYFSETQRNKGNFPGRFSGRQFSNSRSEMNVSTLELGDSALYLCASSLTGLKDSPLHFGNGTRLTVT.

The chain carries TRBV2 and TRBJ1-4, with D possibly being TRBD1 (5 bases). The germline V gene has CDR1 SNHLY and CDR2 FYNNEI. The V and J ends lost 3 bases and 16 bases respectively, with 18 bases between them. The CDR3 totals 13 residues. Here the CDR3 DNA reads TGTGCCAGCAGTGATCGCGTACGGACACGGCAGTTTTTT. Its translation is CASSDRVRTRQFF. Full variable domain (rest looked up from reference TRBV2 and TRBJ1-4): EPEVTQTPSHQVTQMGQEVILRCVPISNHLYFYWYRQILGQKVEFLVSFYNNEISEKSEIFDDQFSVERPDGSNFTLKIRSTKLEDSAMYFCASSDRVRTRQFFGSGTQLSVL.

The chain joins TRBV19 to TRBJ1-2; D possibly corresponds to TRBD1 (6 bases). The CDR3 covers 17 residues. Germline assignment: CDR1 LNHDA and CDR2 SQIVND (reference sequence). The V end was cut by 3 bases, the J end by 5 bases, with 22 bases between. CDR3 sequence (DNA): TGTGCCAGTAGTATCGGGAAGGCAGGGGAACTTTATTATGGCTACACCTTC. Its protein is CASSIGKAGELYYGYTF.

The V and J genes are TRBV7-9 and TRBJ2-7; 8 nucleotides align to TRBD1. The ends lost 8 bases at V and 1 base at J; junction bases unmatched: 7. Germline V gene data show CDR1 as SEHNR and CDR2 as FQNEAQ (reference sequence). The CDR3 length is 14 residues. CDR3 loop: CASRRGQDSYEQYF. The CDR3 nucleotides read TGTGCCAGCCGCCGGGGACAGGATTCCTACGAGCAGTACTTC.

The CDR3 reads CASSLKDRASYEQYF. In nucleotides, the CDR3 is TGTGCCAGCAGTTTAAAGGACAGGGCATCCTACGAGCAGTACTTC. V gene TRBV27 combines with J gene TRBJ2-7; 8 bases map to TRBD1. This CDR3 has 15 residues. With V trimmed by 2 bases and J by 1 base, 4 bases remained unmatched. Germline lookup yields CDR1 MNHEY and CDR2 SMNVEV (reference sequence).

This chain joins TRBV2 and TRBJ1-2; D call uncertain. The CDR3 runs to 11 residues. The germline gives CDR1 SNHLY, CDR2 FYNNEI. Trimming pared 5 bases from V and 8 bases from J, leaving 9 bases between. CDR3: CASSPSWGYTF. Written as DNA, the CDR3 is TGTGCCAGCAGTCCTAGTTGGGGCTACACCTTC.

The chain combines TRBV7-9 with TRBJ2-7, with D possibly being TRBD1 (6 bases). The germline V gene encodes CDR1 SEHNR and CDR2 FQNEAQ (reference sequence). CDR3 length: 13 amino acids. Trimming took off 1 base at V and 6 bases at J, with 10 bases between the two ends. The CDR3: CASSLEGVAEQYF. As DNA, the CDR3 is TGTGCCAGCAGCTTAGAGGGGGTAGCCGAGCAGTACTTC.